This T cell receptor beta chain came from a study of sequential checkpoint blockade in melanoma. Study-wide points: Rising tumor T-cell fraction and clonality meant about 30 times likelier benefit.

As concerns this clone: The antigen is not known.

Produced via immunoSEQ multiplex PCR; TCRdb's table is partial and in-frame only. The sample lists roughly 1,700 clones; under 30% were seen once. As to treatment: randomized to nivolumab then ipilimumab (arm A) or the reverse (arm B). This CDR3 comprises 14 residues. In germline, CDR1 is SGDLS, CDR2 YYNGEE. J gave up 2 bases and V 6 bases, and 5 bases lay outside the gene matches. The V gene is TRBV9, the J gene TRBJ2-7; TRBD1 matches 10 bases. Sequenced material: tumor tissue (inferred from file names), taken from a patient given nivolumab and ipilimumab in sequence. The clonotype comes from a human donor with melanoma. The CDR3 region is CASNPGQGTYEQYF. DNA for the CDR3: TGTGCCAGCAATCCGGGACAGGGGACCTACGAGCAGTACTTC. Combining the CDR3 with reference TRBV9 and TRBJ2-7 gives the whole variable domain DSGVTQTPKHLITATGQRVTLRCSPRSGDLSVYWYQQSLDQGLQFLIQYYNGEERAKGNILERFSAQQFPDLHSELNLSSLELGDSALYFCASNPGQGTYEQYFGPGTRLTVT.